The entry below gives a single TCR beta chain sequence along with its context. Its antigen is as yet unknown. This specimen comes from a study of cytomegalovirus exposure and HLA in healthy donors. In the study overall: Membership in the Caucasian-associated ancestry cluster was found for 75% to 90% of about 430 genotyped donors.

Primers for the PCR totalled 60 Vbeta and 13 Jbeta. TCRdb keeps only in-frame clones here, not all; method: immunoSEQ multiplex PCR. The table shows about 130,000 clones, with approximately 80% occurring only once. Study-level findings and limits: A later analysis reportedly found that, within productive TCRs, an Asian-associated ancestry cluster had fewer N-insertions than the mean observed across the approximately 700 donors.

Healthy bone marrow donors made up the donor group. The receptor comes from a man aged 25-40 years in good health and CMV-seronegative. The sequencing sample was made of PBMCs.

The chain's CDR3 is CASSPRPGQAAFYNEQFF. CDR3 DNA: TGTGCCAGCAGCCCCCGGCCGGGACAGGCGGCTTTCTACAATGAGCAGTTCTTC. V and J are TRBV7-9 and TRBJ2-1, with 8 bases matching TRBD1. Germline lookup yields CDR1 SEHNR and CDR2 FQNEAQ (reference sequence). After removal of 5 bases from V and 3 bases from J, the junction contained 15 bases not matched to a gene. This CDR3 contains 18 residues.